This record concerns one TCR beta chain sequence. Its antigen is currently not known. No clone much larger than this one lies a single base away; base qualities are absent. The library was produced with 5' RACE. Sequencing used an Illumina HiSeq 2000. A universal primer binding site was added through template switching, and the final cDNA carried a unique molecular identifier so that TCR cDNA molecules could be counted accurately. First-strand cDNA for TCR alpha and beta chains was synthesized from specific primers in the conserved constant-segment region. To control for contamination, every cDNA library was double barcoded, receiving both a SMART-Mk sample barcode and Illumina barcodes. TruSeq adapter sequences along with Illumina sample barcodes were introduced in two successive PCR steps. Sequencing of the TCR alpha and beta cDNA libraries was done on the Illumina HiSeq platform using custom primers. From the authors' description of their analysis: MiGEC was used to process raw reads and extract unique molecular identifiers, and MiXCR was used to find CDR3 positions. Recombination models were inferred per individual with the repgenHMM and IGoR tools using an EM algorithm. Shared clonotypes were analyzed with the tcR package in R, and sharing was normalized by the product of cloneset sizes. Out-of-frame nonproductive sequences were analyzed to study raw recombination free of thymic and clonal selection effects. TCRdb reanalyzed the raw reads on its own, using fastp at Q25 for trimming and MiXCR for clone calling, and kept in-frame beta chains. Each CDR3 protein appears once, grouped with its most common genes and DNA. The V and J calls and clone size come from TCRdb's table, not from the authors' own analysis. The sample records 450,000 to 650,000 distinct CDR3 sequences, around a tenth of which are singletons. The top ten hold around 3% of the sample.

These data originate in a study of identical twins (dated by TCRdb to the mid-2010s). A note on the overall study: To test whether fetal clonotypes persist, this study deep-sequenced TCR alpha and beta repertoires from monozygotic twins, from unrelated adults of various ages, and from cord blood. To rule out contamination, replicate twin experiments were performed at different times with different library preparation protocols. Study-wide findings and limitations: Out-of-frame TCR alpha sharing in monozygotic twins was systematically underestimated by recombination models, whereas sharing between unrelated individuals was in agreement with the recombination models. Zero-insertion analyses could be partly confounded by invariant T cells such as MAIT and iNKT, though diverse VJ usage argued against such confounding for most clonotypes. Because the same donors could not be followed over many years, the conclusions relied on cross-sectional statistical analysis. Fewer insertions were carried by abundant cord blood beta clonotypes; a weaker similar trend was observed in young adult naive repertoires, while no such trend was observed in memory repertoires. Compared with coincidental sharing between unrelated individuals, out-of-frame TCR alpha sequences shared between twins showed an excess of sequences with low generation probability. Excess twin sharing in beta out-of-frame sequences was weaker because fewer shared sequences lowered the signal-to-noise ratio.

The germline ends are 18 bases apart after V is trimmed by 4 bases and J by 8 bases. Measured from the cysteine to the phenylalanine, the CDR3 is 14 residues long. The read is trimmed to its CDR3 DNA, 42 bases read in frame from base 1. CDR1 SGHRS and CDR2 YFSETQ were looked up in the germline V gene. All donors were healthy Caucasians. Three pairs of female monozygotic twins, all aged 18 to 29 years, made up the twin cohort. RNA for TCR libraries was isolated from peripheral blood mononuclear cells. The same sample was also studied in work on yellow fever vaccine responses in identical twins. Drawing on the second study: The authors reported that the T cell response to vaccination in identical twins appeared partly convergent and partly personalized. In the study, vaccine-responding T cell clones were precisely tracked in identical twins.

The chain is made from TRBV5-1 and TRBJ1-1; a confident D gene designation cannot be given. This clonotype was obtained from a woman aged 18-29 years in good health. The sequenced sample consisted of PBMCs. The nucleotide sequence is TGCGCCAGCAGCGCCATTAGTAGCTCAGCCGAAGCTTTCTTT. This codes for CASSAISSSAEAFF.